This T cell receptor (beta chain) was recorded in a study of identical twins. The CDR3 runs to 13 residues. Trimming cost V 8 bases and J 5 bases, with 15 bases left between them. Per germline, CDR1 SEHNR and CDR2 FQNEAQ (reference sequence). TCRdb re-derived calls from the 5' RACE reads in MiXCR, one entry per CDR3 protein. The table records fewer than 900,000 distinct CDR3 sequences, roughly 18% of them present only once. The same sample was also used in a study of T cells expressing NK-cell markers. This second study notes: Obtained from sorted CD3+CD56+NKG2C+, CD3+CD56+NKG2C- and CD3+CD56-NKG2C+ T cells were the TCR beta repertoires. Certain NKG2C+ T cell clones were expanded, and their HCMV specificity remained unclear.

This TCR was sampled from a woman younger than 35 in good health. The V gene is TRBV7-9, the J gene TRBJ1-2; the D gene is possibly TRBD1 (6 bases). Source material: PBMCs. The DNA for the CDR3 is TGTGCCAGCGGAGAGGGGGACCGGTATGGCTACACCTTC. Its protein is CASGEGDRYGYTF.